This TCR beta chain was captured by sequencing in a study of blood T cells in healthy people across ages. Together with a sample-barcoded 5' primer, a J-beta primer mix was included in a second PCR lasting about 6 to 12 cycles. TCRdb used MiXCR to reprocess the 5' RACE reads, holding one entry per CDR3 protein. The data show approximately 810,000 distinct CDR3 sequences, 35% to 40% seen once. This clonotype was seen ten or more times. This clonotype originated in a man aged 18 to 35 in good health. The material sequenced was blood.

The CDR3 sequence: CAIRGGSGPKNIQYF. The CDR3 DNA follows: TGTGCCATCAGAGGGGGATCGGGGCCTAAAAACATTCAGTACTTC. V gene TRBV10-3 combines with J gene TRBJ2-4; a possible D gene is TRBD1 (6 bases). Germline V lookup: CDR1 ENHRY, CDR2 SYGVKD. This CDR3 has 15 amino acids. V was pared by 6 bases and J by 4 bases, with 16 bases between.